This TCR beta chain was sequenced during a study of shared clonotypes between healthy human individuals (TCRdb year 2020). Study-wide context: A couple of women and three men aged 18 to 49 years were included in the cohort. Each donor's leukapheresis produced roughly between roughly 0.85 and 9.5 billion PBMCs. To increase sequencing depth and limit assay-specific biases, different laboratories used diverse techniques to prepare libraries and sequence TCR repertoires. To estimate repertoire size and how much clonotypes are shared between individuals, the study performed deep sequencing of blood TCR repertoires from a handful of healthy adults. For each donor, CD4 naive and CD4 memory were each given three plates, CD8 naive was given two plates, and CD8 memory was given one plate. Broader findings and caveats from the paper: Compared with non-shared clonotypes, clonotypes shared by all four sorted-subset donors had higher generation probabilities. Naive subsets generally had larger estimated clonotype richness than memory subsets did. Across a few donors, approximately 5% of naive CD4, roughly 3.5% of naive CD8, 2% to 2.5% of memory CD4, and 0.3% to 0.45% of memory CD8 clonotypes were shared. Rarefaction of sorted-subset datasets indicated incomplete sequencing despite the large sequencing depth. The small number of donors limited the genetic and exposure-history diversity represented. Based on pairwise subsampling, the degree of clonotype sharing among donors was expected to be affected by sequencing depth. Sampling was restricted to blood, and TCR repertoires in tissue are likely to differ from TCR repertoires in blood.

CD8 naive samples were CD45RO-negative cells positively selected for CCR7, giving a CD45RA+CCR7+ population that excluded TemRA cells. The donors were healthy, HIV-negative adults with no recently reported acute infections or vaccinations. Only Caucasian adults living in Nashville, Tennessee, USA were represented among the donors. Blood was collected by leukapheresis, and PBMCs were isolated by Ficoll-Histopaque density gradient centrifugation and then cryopreserved in liquid nitrogen vapor phase. Analytical flow cytometry was used to check the purity and quantity of every magnetically sorted T cell population. Genomic DNA was isolated from every sorted fraction and measured by UV absorbance on a Nanodrop 2000c. About this clone: It has no known antigen specificity. The record has no base qualities; no much larger clone is one base away.

The CDR3 contains 15 residues, cysteine and phenylalanine counted. Only the CDR3 DNA is retained, 45 bases long and in frame from the first base. Using the deep immunoSEQ assay, multiplex PCR amplified TCR CDR3 regions from genomic DNA. For each cell subset, the extracted genomic DNA was distributed evenly across all wells of several immunoSEQ 96-well plates, and each plate served as one replicate. Each replicate PCR for sorted subsets received around 0.2 ug genomic DNA, equal to roughly 30,000 T cell genomes. Purified libraries were measured with a Qubit 3.0 fluorometer, size-checked on a Bioanalyzer 2100, and measured again with the KAPA Library Quantification kit. Every immunoSEQ 96-well plate was sequenced on a dedicated single-read 150-cycle Illumina NextSeq 550 flow cell. Turning to the authors' computational methods: The immunoSEQ output contained only junctional sequences without quality scores, so filtering could not match that applied to full-length reads. To assign V/J genes and CDR3, sequences were annotated using PyIR, a Python wrapper for IgBLAST v1.9, with IMGT germline references. Reads were filtered out if the reads had weak V/J assignments (E-value above 1e-6), no CDR3, stop codons, out-of-frame junctions, or ambiguous translated residues. V3J clonotypes were defined by identical inferred V gene, J gene, and CDR3 amino acid sequence. Percentage overlap between repertoires was calculated by dividing the number of shared unique clonotypes by the size of the smaller repertoire. RTK rarefaction, the Chao1 estimator, and Recon v2.1 estimates of unobserved clonotypes were used to assess repertoire richness. For all TCRbeta clonotypes obtained by the gDNA method from a few donors, generation probabilities were computed with OLGA. TCRdb limited this immuneACCESS table to in-frame rearrangements with V and J called. A share of clones is missing; checked studies link under half to unresolved V genes, and the rest is unexplained. That table is the source of V, J and clone size, and D and trimming were worked out from the DNA. This sample has around 2.1 million clones in its table, and 85% to 95% of those were observed once. The top ten clonotypes cover more than 1.5% of the sample.

The rearranged segments are TRBV21-1 and TRBJ2-7; no check of the table's D call, TRBD1, against the DNA was made. TRBV21-1 is designated a pseudogene. The sequenced sample was naive CD8+ T cells from PBMCs. In the paper's terms, the cell subset or site label means: CD45RA+CCR7+. The sequence was collected from a man aged 18 to 30 in good health. Some clones in this sample may be carry-over from other donors' samples. The CDR3 loop reads CASNLDRPSSYEQYF. The DNA reads as follows: TGTGCCAGCAACCTGGACAGGCCCAGCTCCTACGAGCAGTACTTC.